Listed below are T cell receptor beta chains from one sample, sequenced in a study of CD8+ T cells in alopecia areata. Here immunoSEQ multiplex PCR was the method, and the copy in TCRdb shows in-frame clones only, minus some. The table shows tens of thousands of clones, with 44% occurring only once. The sequencing input was NKG2D-low CD8+ T cells sorted from blood. These TCRs come from a human donor with alopecia areata. Each CDR3 is given with its conserved first and last residue. D genes are given only for firm matches. Size values are once, few and many counts, or a class for expanded clones, and some rows have none.

V: TRBV14; J: TRBJ2-5; D: TRBD2; size: NA; DNA: TGTGCCAGCAGCCAGGAATTCCGGGGGGGCCTACGGACCCAGTACTTC; CDR3: CASSQEFRGGLRTQYF
V: TRBV29-1; J: TRBJ1-2; D: TRBD1; size: few; DNA: TGCAGCGTTGAAGCGCAGGGGGAAAGTCTAAGCGTGTATGGCTACACCTTC; CDR3: CSVEAQGESLSVYGYTF
V: TRBV6-5; J: TRBJ2-5; D: NA; size: NA; DNA: TGTGCCACCTCCCGGACAGTGTCTGCCGAGACCCAGTACTTC; CDR3: CATSRTVSAETQYF
V: TRBV4-3; J: TRBJ2-7; D: TRBD1; size: NA; DNA: TGCGCCAGCAGCCTGGACAGGTCCCACGAGCAGTACTTC; CDR3: CASSLDRSHEQYF
V: TRBV7-9; J: TRBJ2-7; D: TRBD2; size: NA; DNA: TGTGCCAGCAGCTTAGTCTCTAGCGGGAGGAGGAACGAGCAGTACTTC; CDR3: CASSLVSSGRRNEQYF
V: TRBV6-5; J: TRBJ1-1; D: TRBD1; size: NA; DNA: TGTGCCAGCAGTTACTCTGGGACAGGGTTCACTGAAGCTTTCTTT; CDR3: CASSYSGTGFTEAFF
V: TRBV28; J: TRBJ2-5; D: TRBD2; size: few; DNA: TGTGCCAGCAGTTTATCCCTTTCTCCGGGAGGTTTGGAGACCCAGTACTTC; CDR3: CASSLSLSPGGLETQYF
V: TRBV29-1; J: TRBJ1-1; D: TRBD1; size: few; DNA: TGCAGTACAGGGGGCGGCACTGAAGCTTTCTTT; CDR3: CSTGGGTEAFF
V: TRBV13; J: TRBJ2-7; D: NA; size: few; DNA: TGTGCCAGCAGCTTCGGGGCCCACGAGCAGTACTTC; CDR3: CASSFGAHEQYF
V: TRBV30; J: TRBJ2-1; D: TRBD2; size: NA; DNA: TGTGCCTGGTATCACCTAGCGGGAGACTACAATGAGCAGTTCTTC; CDR3: CAWYHLAGDYNEQFF
V: TRBV7-9; J: TRBJ2-1; D: NA; size: NA; DNA: TGTGCCAGCAGCTACCGGATGGAGGGAGAGCAGTTCTTC; CDR3: CASSYRMEGEQFF
V: TRBV2; J: TRBJ1-1; D: NA; size: NA; DNA: TGTGCCAGCAGTGAAAGGTGGGATGAAGCTTTCTTT; CDR3: CASSERWDEAFF
V: TRBV28; J: TRBJ2-3; D: TRBD1; size: few; DNA: TGTGCCAGCACGCCCGTCCCAAACAGGGGGACAGATACGCAGTATTTT; CDR3: CASTPVPNRGTDTQYF
V: TRBV15; J: TRBJ2-1; D: TRBD2; size: NA; DNA: TGTGCCACCAGCAGAGAGCCGGGTAGCGGGATCTACAATGAGCAGTTCTTC; CDR3: CATSREPGSGIYNEQFF
V: TRBV14; J: TRBJ2-1; D: TRBD2; size: NA; DNA: TGTGCCAGCAGCCAAGATCGTGGGAGCGGGAGGGTTATTAATGAGCAGTTCTTC; CDR3: CASSQDRGSGRVINEQFF
V: TRBV9; J: TRBJ1-2; D: NA; size: once; DNA: TGTGCCAGCAGCGATGGATTTAACTATGGCTACACCTTC; CDR3: CASSDGFNYGYTF
V: TRBV9; J: TRBJ2-3; D: TRBD2; size: once; DNA: TGTGCCAGCAGCGTAGCGAGCGGGGGAAGCACAGATACGCAGTATTTT; CDR3: CASSVASGGSTDTQYF
V: TRBV29-1; J: TRBJ2-7; D: NA; size: NA; DNA: TGCAGCGTTGAAGTAGGGAAGCAGTACTTC; CDR3: CSVEVGKQYF
V: TRBV2; J: TRBJ2-3; D: NA; size: NA; DNA: TGTGCCAGCAGTGAATGGGACACAGATACGCAGTATTTT; CDR3: CASSEWDTDTQYF
V: TRBV6-5; J: TRBJ1-4; D: TRBD1; size: once; DNA: TGTGCCAGCAGTTACGACAGGGCGAAACTGTTTTTT; CDR3: CASSYDRAKLFF
V: TRBV5-1; J: TRBJ2-7; D: NA; size: few; DNA: TGCGCCAGCAGCTTGGCCTACACCACCCACGAGCAGTACTTC; CDR3: CASSLAYTTHEQYF
V: TRBV7-9; J: TRBJ2-7; D: TRBD1; size: NA; DNA: TGTGCCAGCAGCCTACCGATTGACAGGGGGATCCACGAGCAGTACTTC; CDR3: CASSLPIDRGIHEQYF
V: TRBV27; J: TRBJ2-7; D: NA; size: once; DNA: TGTGCCAGCAGTTTGGGGTGGGGTAGCTCCTACGAGCAGTACTTC; CDR3: CASSLGWGSSYEQYF
V: TRBV7-2; J: TRBJ2-7; D: NA; size: few; DNA: TGTGCCAGCCGAGCTCCCTTAAGCCACGAGCAGTACTTC; CDR3: CASRAPLSHEQYF
V: TRBV5-1; J: TRBJ2-7; D: NA; size: NA; DNA: TGCGCCAGCAGCCCCGCCAGGGGCTCCTACGAGCAGTACTTC; CDR3: CASSPARGSYEQYF
V: TRBV7-2; J: TRBJ2-7; D: NA; size: few; DNA: TGTGCCAGCAGCTTAAGTGGCTCATGGTACGAGCAGTACTTC; CDR3: CASSLSGSWYEQYF
V: TRBV7-8; J: TRBJ2-5; D: NA; size: NA; DNA: TGTGCCAGCTTCGAAGTTCCGCTAGGCGCGAAAGAGACCCAGTACTTC; CDR3: CASFEVPLGAKETQYF
V: TRBV5-1; J: TRBJ2-7; D: NA; size: NA; DNA: TGCGCCAGCCAGGAGCGAGCGGGCGCCTACGAGCAGTACTTC; CDR3: CASQERAGAYEQYF
V: TRBV9; J: TRBJ1-2; D: NA; size: NA; DNA: TGTGCCAGCAGCTTCACCCCGGATAGACTACAAGACGTTGCTAACTATGGCTACACCTTC; CDR3: CASSFTPDRLQDVANYGYTF
V: TRBV11-2; J: TRBJ2-7; D: NA; size: NA; DNA: TGTGCCAGCAGCTTAGAAGGGGGGCCCTCCTACGAGCAGTACTTC; CDR3: CASSLEGGPSYEQYF
V: TRBV7-9; J: TRBJ1-5; D: NA; size: NA; DNA: TGTGCCAGCAGCCTCGTAAATCAGCCCCAGCATTTT; CDR3: CASSLVNQPQHF
V: TRBV28; J: TRBJ2-5; D: NA; size: NA; DNA: TGTGCCGTGCGGAGGGAGACCCAGTACTTC; CDR3: CAVRRETQYF